This T cell receptor (beta chain) was sequenced during a study of shared clonotypes between healthy human individuals. Note on this clone: The target antigen is unknown.

In germline, CDR1 is SEHNR, CDR2 FQNEAQ (reference sequence). After removal of 1 base from V and 1 base from J, the junction contained 0 bases not matched to a gene. The CDR3 length is 15 residues. CD8 cells regarded as naive lacked CD45RO, were positively chosen for CCR7, and omitted terminally differentiated effector memory CD45RA+ cells. TCRdb's copy holds only in-frame clones and misses some; the assay was immunoSEQ multiplex PCR. The sample holds around 580,000 clones, nearly 98% seen once. Study observations and caveats: Represented diversity (both genetic and exposure-history) was limited by the small number of donors.

Sequencing used naive CD8+ T cells sorted from blood. This chain uses TRBV7-9 with TRBJ1-5; 8 nucleotides match TRBD1. The TCR comes from a man aged 25-45 years in good health. The CDR3: CASSLGTGSNQPQHF. The DNA for the CDR3 is TGTGCCAGCAGCTTAGGGACAGGGAGCAATCAGCCCCAGCATTTT.